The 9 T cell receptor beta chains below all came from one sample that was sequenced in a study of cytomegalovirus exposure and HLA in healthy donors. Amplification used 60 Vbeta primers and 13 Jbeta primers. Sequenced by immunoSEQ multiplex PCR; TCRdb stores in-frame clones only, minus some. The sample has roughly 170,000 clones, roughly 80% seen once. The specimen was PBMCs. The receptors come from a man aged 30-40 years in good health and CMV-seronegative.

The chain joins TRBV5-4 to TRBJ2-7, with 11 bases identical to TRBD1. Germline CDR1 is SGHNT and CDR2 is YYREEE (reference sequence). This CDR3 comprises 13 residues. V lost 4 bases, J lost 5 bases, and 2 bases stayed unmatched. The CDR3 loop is CASSRDRGDEQYF. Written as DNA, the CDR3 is TGTGCCAGCAGCCGGGACAGGGGGGACGAGCAGTACTTC.

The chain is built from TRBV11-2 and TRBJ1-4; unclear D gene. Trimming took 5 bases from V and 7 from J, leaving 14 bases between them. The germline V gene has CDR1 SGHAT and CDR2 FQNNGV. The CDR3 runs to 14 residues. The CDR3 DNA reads TGTGCCAGCAGCCCCGGGCTGGGAGGTGAAAAACTGTTTTTT. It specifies CASSPGLGGEKLFF.

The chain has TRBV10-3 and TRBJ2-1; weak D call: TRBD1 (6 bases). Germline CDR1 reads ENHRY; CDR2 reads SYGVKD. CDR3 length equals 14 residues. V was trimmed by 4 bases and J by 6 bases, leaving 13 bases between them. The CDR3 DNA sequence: TGTGCCATCAGTGTTCCAGGGGTCAGCAATGAGCAGTTCTTC. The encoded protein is CAISVPGVSNEQFF.

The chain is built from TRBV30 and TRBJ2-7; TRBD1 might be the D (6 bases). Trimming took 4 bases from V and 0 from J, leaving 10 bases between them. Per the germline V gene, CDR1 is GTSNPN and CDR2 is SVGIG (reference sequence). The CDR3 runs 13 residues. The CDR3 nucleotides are TGTGCCTGGAAGGGGGTAGGCTCCTACGAGCAGTACTTC. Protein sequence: CAWKGVGSYEQYF.

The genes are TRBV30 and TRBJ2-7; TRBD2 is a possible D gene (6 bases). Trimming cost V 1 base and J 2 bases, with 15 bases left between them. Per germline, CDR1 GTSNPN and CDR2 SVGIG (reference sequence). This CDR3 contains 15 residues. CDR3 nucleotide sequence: TGTGCCTGGAGTGATGTCGGGGGTCTAACCTACGAGCAGTACTTC. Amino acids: CAWSDVGGLTYEQYF.

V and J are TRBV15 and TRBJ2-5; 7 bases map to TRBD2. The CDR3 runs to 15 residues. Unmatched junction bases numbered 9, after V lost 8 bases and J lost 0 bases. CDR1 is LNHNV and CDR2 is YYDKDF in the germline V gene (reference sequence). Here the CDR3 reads CATGGVGGYQETQYF. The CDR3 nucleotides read TGTGCCACCGGCGGGGTGGGAGGGTACCAAGAGACCCAGTACTTC. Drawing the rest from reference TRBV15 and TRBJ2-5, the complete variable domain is DAMVIQNPRYQVTQFGKPVTLSCSQTLNHNVMYWYQQKSSQAPKLLFHYYDKDFNNEADTPDNFQSRRPNTSFCFLDIRSPGLGDTAMYLCATGGVGGYQETQYFGPGTRLLVL.

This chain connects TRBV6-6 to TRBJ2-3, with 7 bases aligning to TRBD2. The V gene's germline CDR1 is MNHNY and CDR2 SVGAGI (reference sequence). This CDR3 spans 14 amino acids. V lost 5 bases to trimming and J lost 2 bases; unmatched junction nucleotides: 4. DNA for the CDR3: TGTGCCAGCAGTAGGGGAGGGTACACAGATACGCAGTATTTT. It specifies CASSRGGYTDTQYF.

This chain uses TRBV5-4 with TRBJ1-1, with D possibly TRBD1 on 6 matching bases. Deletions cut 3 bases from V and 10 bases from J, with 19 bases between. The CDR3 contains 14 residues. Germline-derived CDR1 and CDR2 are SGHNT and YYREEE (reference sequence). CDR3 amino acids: CASSSAMTGVGAFF. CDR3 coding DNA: TGTGCCAGCAGCTCGGCAATGACAGGAGTTGGAGCTTTCTTT.

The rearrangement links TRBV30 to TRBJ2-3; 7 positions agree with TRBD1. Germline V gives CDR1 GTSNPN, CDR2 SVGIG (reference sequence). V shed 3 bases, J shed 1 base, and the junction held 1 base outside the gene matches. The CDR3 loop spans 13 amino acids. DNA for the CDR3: TGTGCCTGGAGAGGACAGGGCACAGATACGCAGTATTTT. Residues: CAWRGQGTDTQYF.